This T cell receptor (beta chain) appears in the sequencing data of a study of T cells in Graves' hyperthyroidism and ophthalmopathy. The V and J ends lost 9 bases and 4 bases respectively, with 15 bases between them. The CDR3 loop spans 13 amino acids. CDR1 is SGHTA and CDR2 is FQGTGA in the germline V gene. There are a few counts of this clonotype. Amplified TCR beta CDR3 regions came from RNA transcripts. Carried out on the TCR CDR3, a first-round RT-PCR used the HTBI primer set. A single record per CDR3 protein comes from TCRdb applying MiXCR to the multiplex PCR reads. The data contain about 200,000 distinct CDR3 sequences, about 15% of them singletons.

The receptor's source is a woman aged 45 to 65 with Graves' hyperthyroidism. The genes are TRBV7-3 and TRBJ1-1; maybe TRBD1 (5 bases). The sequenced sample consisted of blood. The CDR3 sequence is CASMGQGGTEAFF. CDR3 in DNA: TGTGCCAGTATGGGGCAGGGAGGCACTGAAGCTTTCTTT.